This T cell receptor beta chain was found in a study of spatial heterogeneity in lung cancer. The trim removed 3 bases at V and 0 bases at J, leaving 2 bases unmatched. The CDR3 runs to 15 residues. Per the germline V gene, CDR1 is LNHDA and CDR2 is SQIVND (reference sequence). By share, this clonotype counts as medium-sized (0.01 to 0.1%). Its antigen is currently unknown. The presence of a unique molecular identifier marked each TCR cDNA molecule. TCRdb reprocessed the 5' RACE reads via MiXCR and lists one record per CDR3 protein. The sample holds about 7,600 distinct CDR3 sequences, about 11% seen once. The study's findings and limits: In tumors, expanded intratumoral alpha and beta TCR counts tracked mutation counts.

Regarding time point: sample taken at primary tumor resection. The sample here was lung tumor tissue, taken at surgery. This clonotype originated in a female donor with early-stage non-small cell lung cancer. The gene calls are TRBV19 and TRBJ2-1; the match to TRBD1 covers 7 bases. In nucleotides, the CDR3 is TGTGCCAGTAGTATGGGGACAGCCTCCTACAATGAGCAGTTCTTC. Protein sequence: CASSMGTASYNEQFF.